This T cell receptor beta chain was sequenced during a study of blood T cells in healthy people across ages (dated by TCRdb to between 2014 and 2017). Regarding the research as a whole: Template switching captured roughly one uniquely barcoded TCR beta cDNA molecule per two T cells in model experiments. To track age-related changes in TCR beta repertoire diversity, the study relied on deep sequencing normalized with unique cDNA molecular identifiers. The donors were split into four age groups: young (average roughly 15 years), middle-aged (over 35), aged (roughly 65) and long-lived (over 75). To avoid experimental bias, donors of different ages were spread randomly across the sequencing lanes. Using the same blood draw, the study looked at two additional independent replicas of 1 million unique cDNA reads for two donors, one aged 18 to 30 and the other aged 80 or older. Broad study findings and their caveats: The percentage of naive T cells measured by flow cytometry correlated strongly with observed TCR beta diversity. The long-lived group showed more naive CD4+ T cells, fewer expanded clones and increased TCR diversity than the aged group, suggesting age selection. Because the CMV infection status of the donors was unknown, age-related changes in expanded clonotypes may potentially have been confounded. Because profiling used bulk unsorted PBMCs, naive and antigen-experienced compartments could not be compared conclusively. As age increased, observed TCR beta diversity per million T cells dropped in a roughly linear way, and a significant reduction was already evident by age roughly 40. Estimates of total diversity from one million sequenced T cells were regarded as lower bounds and underestimates.

The library relied on 5' RACE. Sequencing relied on an Illumina HiSeq 2500. A second PCR of about 7 to 12 cycles was performed with a sample-barcoded 5' primer and a J-beta primer mix. A unique molecular identifier was introduced onto each TCR beta cDNA molecule by a template-switch 5' adaptor carrying 12 random nucleotides. Each sample yielded at least 2.5 million CDR3-containing paired-end reads. First-strand cDNA synthesis was performed from all RNA using the Mint cDNA synthesis kit, with priming by a TRBC-specific oligonucleotide. Following uracil-DNA glycosylase treatment, all cDNA underwent a first 18-cycle PCR with the universal primers M1SS and BC2_uni_R. Per the authors' processing: Normalization of each sample was performed by random selection of 1 million high-quality reads, each carrying a distinct molecular identifier. Instead of being binned into consensus sequences, reads with shared molecular identifiers were discarded. MiTCR, with a Q25 quality threshold and the strictest error-elimination algorithm, was used for CDR3 identification, clonotype clustering and error correction. A nonparametric unseen species model using Euler transformation provided a lower-bound estimate of total TCR beta diversity. Through fastp at Q25 and MiXCR, TCRdb rebuilt clones from the public reads, retaining in-frame beta chains. Each entry merges the rows of one CDR3 protein and shows their most common DNA and genes. The V and J calls reflect TCRdb's pipeline rather than the authors' work. Within this sample are approximately 800,000 distinct CDR3 sequences, with approximately 53% of them counted one time only. Together, the top ten hold roughly 24% of the sample.

About this clonotype itself: There is no known antigen for this receptor. No much larger clonotype is one base removed from it; base qualities were not supplied.

Donors were 35 to 40 systemically healthy Caucasian individuals from Russia aged roughly 6 to 95 years. Roughly 10 milliliters of peripheral blood were collected from each donor into EDTA-treated Vacutainer tubes. PBMCs were isolated by Ficoll-Paque density-gradient centrifugation, with at least 6 million obtained per sample. Total RNA was extracted from PBMCs with Trizol reagent, with at least 5.5 micrograms obtained per sample. Naive CD45RAhigh/CD27high T cell percentages were measured by flow cytometry on a PBMC aliquot from every donor. V is reduced by 4 bases and J by 5 bases, leaving a spacing of 17 bases between them. Including cysteine and phenylalanine, the CDR3 has 14 amino acids. The kept DNA is CDR3 alone, 42 bases in frame from the first base. According to the germline V gene (reference sequence), CDR1 reads DFQATT and CDR2 reads SNEGSKA.

This sequence was found in a man aged 40-55 years in good health. In this chain, TRBV20-1 is recombined with TRBJ2-5; perhaps TRBD1 is the D gene, with 7 bases matching. Input material: blood. CDR3 sequence: CSAIAARGVETQYF. At the DNA level, the sequence is TGCAGTGCTATTGCGGCCAGGGGGGTGGAGACCCAGTACTTC.